The 30 T cell receptor beta chains below all came from one sample that was sequenced in a study of shared clonotypes between healthy human individuals. This table comes from immunoSEQ multiplex PCR, and its TCRdb copy is limited to in-frame clones, with some not included. The sample records approximately 2.1 million clones, just over 90% being singletons. Material for sequencing was naive CD4+ T cells from PBMCs. Described subset: CD45RA+ positively selected. The receptors originated from a man between 18 and 29 years old in good health. Some clones in this sample may be carry-over from other donors' samples.

Note on this clone: Other DNA sequences within the sample encode an identical CDR3. J is TRBJ2-3 and V is TRBV2; no clear D gene. Trimming removed 8 bases from V and 0 bases from J, with 3 bases in between. The CDR3 is 11 amino acids. CDR1 SNHLY and CDR2 FYNNEI come from the germline V gene. This CDR3 reads CASGSTDTQYF. For the CDR3, the DNA is TGTGCCAGCGGGAGCACAGATACGCAGTATTTT.

This rearrangement joins TRBV6-1 to TRBJ1-1; D is uncertain. The CDR3 sequence is 15 residues long. CDR1 and CDR2 from the germline V gene are MNHNS and SASEGT. Trimming removed 2 bases from V and 5 bases from J, with 15 bases in between. CDR3 residues: CASSEKGPAGTEAFF. The CDR3 nucleotides read TGTGCCAGCAGTGAAAAGGGTCCGGCGGGGACTGAAGCTTTCTTT.

As regards this clone: Other DNA sequences from this sample encode an identical CDR3 as well. The chain has TRBV5-1 and TRBJ2-3, with a tentative D call TRBD2 (5 bases). V was trimmed by 2 bases and J by 0 bases, leaving 7 bases between them. The CDR3 loop spans 14 amino acids. Looked up from germline, CDR1 is SGHRS and CDR2 is YFSETQ. DNA for the CDR3: TGCGCCAGCAGCTTTGCGGGCAGCACAGATACGCAGTATTTT. Amino acids: CASSFAGSTDTQYF.

As regards this clone: Distinct nucleotide sequences in the sample also encode this CDR3. This sequence joins TRBV28 and TRBJ2-3; no firm D call. V was trimmed by 6 bases and J by 2 bases, leaving 3 bases between them. The CDR3 is 11 amino acids. CDR1 is MDHEN, CDR2 SYDVKM, per germline. The CDR3: CASRSTDTQYF. CDR3 in DNA: TGTGCCAGCAGATCCACAGATACGCAGTATTTT.

CDR3 nucleotide sequence: TGCGCCAGCAGCCAAGATCCCACAGCTTGGGGCTCTGGGGCCAACGTCCTGACTTTC. Residues: CASSQDPTAWGSGANVLTF. J is TRBJ2-6 and V is TRBV4-3; D is uncertain. CDR1 LGHNA and CDR2 YSLEER come from the germline V gene. The CDR3 is 19 residues long. Trimming took 0 bases from V and 0 from J, leaving 15 bases between them.

This clone showed up just once. J is TRBJ2-2 and V is TRBV30, with TRBD1 matching 9 bases. Losses at the gene ends were 5 bases for V and 5 bases for J; bases not matched to a gene: 6. Germline CDR1 and CDR2: GTSNPN and SVGIG (reference sequence). The CDR3 has 14 residues. The CDR3 bases are TGTGCCTGGGGGGGACAGGGCGGAACCGGGGAGCTGTTTTTT. Amino acids: CAWGGQGGTGELFF.

Only one count was recorded for this clone. The CDR3 region has the DNA TGTGCCAGCAGACTCGTCCCGAACACCGGGGAGCTGTTTTTT. Encoded protein: CASRLVPNTGELFF. V gene TRBV28 combines with J gene TRBJ2-2, with D uncertain. Germline-derived CDR1 and CDR2 are MDHEN and SYDVKM. The CDR3 spans 14 residues. V shed 6 bases and J shed 0 bases, with 8 bases lying between them.

V is TRBV28 and J is TRBJ2-6; 11 nucleotides agree with TRBD1. CDR3 size: 17 residues. V dropped 8 bases and J dropped 0; count of bases not matched to a gene: 6. The germline V gene has CDR1 MDHEN and CDR2 SYDVKM. The CDR3 reads CASQPGTGGSGANVLTF. As DNA, the CDR3 is TGTGCCAGCCAACCTGGGACAGGGGGCTCTGGGGCCAACGTCCTGACTTTC.

Here the CDR3 reads CASSSVGVSSNQPQHF. For the CDR3, the DNA is TGTGCCAGCAGCTCAGTGGGGGTGAGTAGCAATCAGCCCCAGCATTTT. The chain has TRBV5-6 and TRBJ1-5, with a tentative D call TRBD1 (5 bases). The CDR3 loop spans 16 amino acids. V was pared by 3 bases and J by 0 bases, with 13 bases between. Germline CDR1 is SGHDT and CDR2 is YYEEEE.

The chain links TRBV7-9 to TRBJ2-2; TRBD2 matches 7 bases. The CDR3 length is 16 residues. CDR1 is SEHNR, CDR2 FQNEAQ, per germline (reference sequence). V dropped 1 base and J dropped 6; count of bases not matched to a gene: 8. This CDR3 is CASSLVEKRDPGELFF. CDR3 in DNA: TGTGCCAGCAGCTTAGTCGAAAAGCGGGATCCCGGGGAGCTGTTTTTT.

This chain joins TRBV28 and TRBJ2-7; D is undetermined. Trimming removed 6 bases at V and 2 bases at J, with 11 bases between. Germline V gene lookup returns CDR1 MDHEN and CDR2 SYDVKM. The length of the CDR3 is 13 residues. The CDR3 region has the DNA TGTGCCAGCAGATACCCAGGTCCCTACGAGCAGTACTTC. Residues: CASRYPGPYEQYF.

Comments on this clone: Its ends do not fully match the called genes, so a read error is possible. J is TRBJ1-3 and V is TRBV6-1; tentative D call: TRBD1 (6 bases). This CDR3 contains 11 residues. Germline values: CDR1 MNHNS, CDR2 SASEGT. The CDR3: CASSDLTGGAF. CDR3 in DNA: TGTGCCAGCAGCGATTTGACAGGCGGTGCCTTT.

CDR3 nucleotides: TGCGCCAGCAGCTCGGAACGGACTAGCGGGACCAGGGGTAGCACAGATACGCAGTATTTT. Its protein is CASSSERTSGTRGSTDTQYF. This chain links TRBV5-1 with TRBJ2-3, with TRBD2 matching 12 bases. The germline V gene has CDR1 SGHRS and CDR2 YFSETQ. The length of the CDR3 is 20 residues. After removal of 3 bases from V and 0 bases from J, the junction contained 14 bases not matched to a gene. Full variable domain (outside the CDR3, taken from reference TRBV5-1 and TRBJ2-3): KAGVTQTPRYLIKTRGQQVTLSCSPISGHRSVSWYQQTPGQGLQFLFEYFSETQRNKGNFPGRFSGRQFSNSRSEMNVSTLELGDSALYLCASSSERTSGTRGSTDTQYFGPGTRLTVL.

As DNA, the CDR3 is TGTGCCAGCTCCTCAGCGGCAGTCATGAACACTGAAGCTTTCTTT. This gives the protein CASSSAAVMNTEAFF. V is TRBV18 and J is TRBJ1-1; D ambiguous. Trimming took off 6 bases at V and 0 bases at J, with 14 bases between the two ends. Germline-derived CDR1 and CDR2 are KGHSH and LQKENI. This CDR3 is 15 amino acids long.

The V call is TRBV29-1, the J call TRBJ2-7; 11 bases match TRBD2. V was pared by 4 bases and J by 7 bases, with 6 bases of the junction left unmatched. The germline V gene has CDR1 SQVTM and CDR2 ANQGSEA. CDR3 length: 13 amino acids. CDR3 DNA sequence: TGCAGCGTTGCAACTAGCGGGAGTGGGGAGCAGTACTTC. Encoded protein: CSVATSGSGEQYF.

The genes are TRBV6-1 and TRBJ2-5, with 8 nucleotides matching TRBD2. The CDR3 is 12 amino acids. Germline-derived CDR1 and CDR2 are MNHNS and SASEGT. J lost 3 bases, V lost 8 bases, and 2 bases had no gene match. The DNA of the CDR3 is TGTGCCAGCGGTAGCGGGAAAGAGACCCAGTACTTC. Its protein product is CASGSGKETQYF.

This clone was recorded once. The chain joins TRBV5-1 to TRBJ2-7; D uncertain. The CDR3 covers 13 residues. The V end lost 2 bases, the J end lost 6 bases, and 12 bases lay between the germline ends. Germline-derived CDR1 and CDR2 are SGHRS and YFSETQ. CDR3 region: CASSFFPTAEQYF. For the CDR3, the DNA is TGCGCCAGCAGCTTTTTCCCAACCGCCGAGCAGTACTTC.

The chain employs TRBV27 and TRBJ2-2; D is undetermined. V lost 10 bases and J 5 bases, leaving 26 bases between the germline ends. Looked up from germline, CDR1 is MNHEY and CDR2 is SMNVEV (reference sequence). This CDR3 comprises 17 residues. The CDR3 protein is CATSPFLKTYATGELFF. The CDR3 nucleotides read TGTGCCACCTCTCCCTTTCTCAAAACATATGCAACCGGGGAGCTGTTTTTT.

This rearrangement joins TRBV4-2 to TRBJ2-1, with TRBD2 matching 7 bases. The V segment lost 4 bases and the J segment 1 base; nucleotides outside the gene matches: 7. Germline CDR1 reads LGHNA; CDR2 reads YNFKEQ. This CDR3 region has 16 residues. The DNA of the CDR3 is TGTGCCAGCAGCCCAGCTGGGGGGGATTCCTACAATGAGCAGTTCTTC. Translated, it gives CASSPAGGDSYNEQFF.

The J gene is TRBJ2-6, the V gene TRBV7-8; perhaps TRBD1 as D (6 bases). The CDR3 totals 16 residues. The germline V and J ends were trimmed by 0 bases and 4 bases, with 10 bases remaining between them. The germline CDR1 and CDR2 sequences are SGHVS and FQNEAQ. This chain's CDR3 is CASSLAGATGANVLTF. The CDR3 bases are TGTGCCAGCAGCTTAGCGGGGGCAACGGGGGCCAACGTCCTGACTTTC.

This chain links TRBV7-3 with TRBJ1-1, with D unclear. The CDR3 runs to 16 residues. Germline CDR1 is SGHTA and CDR2 is FQGTGA. V lost 1 base, J lost 1 base, and 13 bases lay in between. This chain's CDR3 is CASSLSRVGPNTEAFF. For the CDR3, the DNA is TGTGCCAGCAGCTTAAGTCGGGTCGGACCGAACACTGAAGCTTTCTTT.

The chain employs TRBV28 and TRBJ1-5; D may be TRBD1 (6 bases). CDR1 and CDR2 from the germline V gene are MDHEN and SYDVKM. Trimming removed 5 bases at V and 2 bases at J, with 10 bases between. The CDR3 consists of 14 residues. The CDR3 is CASSVGGGNQPQHF. Written as DNA, the CDR3 is TGTGCCAGCAGTGTAGGGGGGGGCAATCAGCCCCAGCATTTT.

A note on this clone: This specimen includes other DNA sequences encoding the same CDR3. The chain joins TRBV11-3 to TRBJ2-5; tentatively, D is TRBD1 (5 bases). In germline, CDR1 is SGHNT, CDR2 YENEEA. V lost 4 bases, J lost 0 bases, and 6 bases lay in between. CDR3 length: 13 residues. The CDR3 sequence: CASSSGYQETQYF. In nucleotides, the CDR3 is TGTGCCAGCAGCTCAGGGTACCAAGAGACCCAGTACTTC.

The chain links TRBV5-1 to TRBJ2-1, with 11 bases lining up with TRBD2. Per germline, CDR1 SGHRS and CDR2 YFSETQ. This CDR3 is built from 15 residues. V lost 1 base, J lost 9 bases, and 6 bases stayed unmatched. DNA of the CDR3: TGCGCCAGCAGCTTGCTAGCGGGAGGAGGGGTTGAGCAGTTCTTC. This codes for CASSLLAGGGVEQFF. The complete variable domain, with remaining parts taken from reference TRBV5-1 and TRBJ2-1, reads KAGVTQTPRYLIKTRGQQVTLSCSPISGHRSVSWYQQTPGQGLQFLFEYFSETQRNKGNFPGRFSGRQFSNSRSEMNVSTLELGDSALYLCASSLLAGGGVEQFFGPGTRLTVL.

This clone was recorded only once. This chain uses TRBV27 with TRBJ2-7; D not certain. Germline CDR1 is MNHEY and CDR2 is SMNVEV (reference sequence). The CDR3 has 17 amino acids. Trimming took 0 bases from V and 4 from J, leaving 19 bases between them. CDR3 protein: CASSLSWSPSASYEQYF. DNA for the CDR3: TGTGCCAGCAGTTTATCGTGGTCGCCGAGCGCCAGTTACGAGCAGTACTTC.

Only one count was recorded for this clone. The V and J genes are TRBV28 and TRBJ1-5, with 8 bases fitting TRBD1. Germline trimming cut 6 bases from V and 9 bases from J; bases unmatched to any gene: 13. The length of the CDR3 is 15 residues. Germline assignment: CDR1 MDHEN and CDR2 SYDVKM. The CDR3 protein is CASRSTGVTVWPQHF. As DNA, the CDR3 is TGTGCCAGCAGGTCGACAGGGGTAACGGTTTGGCCCCAGCATTTT.

The chain uses TRBV5-4 and TRBJ2-3, with 11 positions matching TRBD2. Germline V gene sequence: CDR1 SGHNT, CDR2 YYREEE (reference sequence). CDR3 length: 16 amino acids. V lost 4 bases and J lost 6; bases outside the gene matches: 10. The CDR3 DNA follows: TGTGCCAGCAGCACAGGACTAGCGGGTACGCCGGATACGCAGTATTTT. Its translation: CASSTGLAGTPDTQYF. The whole variable domain, filled in from reference TRBV5-4 and TRBJ2-3, reads ETGVTQSPTHLIKTRGQQVTLRCSSQSGHNTVSWYQQALGQGPQFIFQYYREEENGRGNFPPRFSGLQFPNYSSELNVNALELDDSALYLCASSTGLAGTPDTQYFGPGTRLTVL.

CDR3 amino acids: CASSKRQGRDEQYF. The CDR3 DNA is TGTGCCAGCAGTAAGAGACAGGGGCGGGACGAGCAGTACTTC. The rearrangement uses TRBV28 and TRBJ2-7, with TRBD1 identical over 8 bases. CDR1 MDHEN and CDR2 SYDVKM come from the germline V gene. The V segment lost 5 bases and the J segment 5 bases; nucleotides outside the gene matches: 8. CDR3 length: 14 residues.

A single count supports this clone. CDR3 sequence reads: CASSEENEQYF. In DNA, the CDR3 is TGTGCCAGCAGTGAGGAGAACGAGCAGTACTTC. This chain connects TRBV6-6 to TRBJ2-7; D is ambiguous. V gave up 5 bases and J gave up 5 bases, with 7 bases separating them. Germline CDR1 MNHNY, CDR2 SVGAGI (reference sequence). The CDR3 runs to 11 residues.

The chain joins TRBV5-1 to TRBJ2-3; 9 nucleotides match TRBD2. Per germline, CDR1 SGHRS and CDR2 YFSETQ. The CDR3 runs 16 residues. Trimming removed 4 bases from V and 2 bases from J; junction bases left unmatched: 8. The CDR3 coding sequence is TGCGCCAGCAGCGAGGCTAGCGGGACGGTCACAGATACGCAGTATTTT. It yields the protein CASSEASGTVTDTQYF.